This T cell receptor (beta chain) was observed in a study of T cells in Graves' hyperthyroidism and ophthalmopathy (dated by TCRdb to the late 2010s). About the full investigation: To identify distinguishing TCR V-J signatures, a discovery cohort of around 100 patients was used, comprising 40 to 45 with Graves' ophthalmopathy and around 57 with stable Graves' hyperthyroidism. Prospective prediction of ophthalmopathy was tested in an independent validation cohort of 18 to 20 hyperthyroidism patients and 17 patients who later progressed to ophthalmopathy. The roughly 90 discovery patients were divided at random into training and test sets in a 7:3 ratio. The study also compared thyroid tissue and blood T-cell repertoires from about six Graves' hyperthyroidism patients. Once sampling was done, hyperthyroidism patients were given methimazole at a starting dose of 30 mg daily, whereas ophthalmopathy patients were given high-dose intravenous methylprednisolone. The paper describes TCR Vbeta CDR3 sequencing of 135 peripheral blood samples, made up of approximately 40 ophthalmopathy patients, around 78 hyperthyroidism patients and around 17 progressor patients. Broader findings and caveats from the paper: No statistical method was used to fix the sample size in advance, and group allocation was not hidden from the investigators. Most expanded thyroid clonotypes (frequency above 0.001) were also detected in blood, suggesting blood repertoires may reflect thyroid immune responses. In validation, the model predicted progression to ophthalmopathy a median of around six months before onset, with approximately 70% sensitivity and about 72% specificity. Ophthalmopathy was separated from stable hyperthyroidism by a 13 V-J signature model, with 85% to 90% sensitivity and roughly 81% specificity obtained in cross-validation and 80%/75% obtained in testing.

Exclusion was applied to patients with uncontrolled infections, other autoimmune diseases, pregnancy or lactation. Diagnoses were established on the basis of clinical symptoms, serum thyroxine and TRAb, thyroid ultrasound, and orbital computed tomography. Total RNA was extracted using Trizol reagent, and RNA quality was assessed on an Agilent 2100 Bioanalyzer. The TCR beta CDR3 regions were amplified from RNA transcripts. The TCR CDR3 was subjected to a first round of RT-PCR using the HTBI primer set and the Qiagen OneStep RT-PCR kit. The libraries were constructed in a second round of multiplex PCR and then size-selected and purified. Sequencing of the libraries was done on an Illumina HiSeq2000 using paired-end 100 bp reads. In the paper's pipeline: SOAPnuke was used to process the raw data, removing reads that contained adapters or uncalled bases, had a mean Phred below 15, or lacked an exact match to the constant primer or identifier. High-quality paired reads were merged using COPE v1.2.5, and each unique nucleotide sequence was defined as a clonotype. MiTCR v1.1 was used to align clonotypes to the IMGT TRBV, TRBD and TRBJ reference segments. The analysis was restricted to V-J combinations with a frequency above 0.0001, which together covered 98% to 99.2% of the repertoires. A TCS score was defined as the ratio of F50 (clonal expansion) to E x V (chaos), with BLOSUM62-based TCRdist applied between CDR3 peptides within each V-J. Welch's t-statistics and random forest reduced 450 to 600 V-J features to roughly 13, which were used in a naive Bayes classifier (R e1071). Thyroid-blood repertoire similarity was quantified with the Morisita-Horn index. Using fastp at Q25 and MiXCR, TCRdb reprocessed the public reads and kept productive beta chains. One record per CDR3 amino acid sequence lists the most common genes and DNA. TCRdb's processing, not the authors' own work, is the source of the V and J calls. In this sample the table shows around 660,000 distinct CDR3 sequences, 45% of which occur a single time. The ten largest account for about 7.7% of the sample.

The CDR3 has 13 amino acids, counting the end cysteine and phenylalanine. The CDR3 DNA has 39 bases and is translated from base 1. The germline V gene supplies CDR1 SNHLY and CDR2 FYNNEI. V is reduced by 5 bases and J by 8 bases, leaving a spacing of 15 bases between them. This clonotype turned up a few times. The antigen this receptor binds is unknown. Base-call qualities are not available, and no considerably larger clone is one nucleotide away. Recombination linked TRBV2 to TRBJ1-2; TRBD1 is a possible D gene, resting on 5 matching bases. This sequence was found in an adult man with Graves' disease, either hyperthyroidism or ophthalmopathy (not recorded which). Sequenced sample: peripheral blood or thyroid tissue (not recorded which). The DNA is as follows: TGTGCCAGCAGTCCTGGGCCAGGGTCCGGCTACACCTTC. This gives the protein CASSPGPGSGYTF.